One and the same sample provided the 5 T cell receptor beta chains below, sequenced in a study of regulatory T cells in long-lasting Graves disease. Construction of the TCR beta libraries employed iRepertoire HTBI primers in conjunction with Arm-PCR of CDR3 regions. TCRdb reprocessed the multiplex PCR reads with MiXCR, giving one entry per CDR3 protein. The sample holds 350,000 to 450,000 distinct CDR3 sequences, 10% to 15% seen once. Time point specified: newly diagnosed GD, antithyroid drugs for less than 3 months. PBMCs provided the RNA from which the TCR library was made. Another study also made use of these data, one on T cells in Graves' hyperthyroidism and ophthalmopathy.

Sample: peripheral blood mononuclear cells (PBMCs), taken at new diagnosis, from a patient treated with antithyroid drugs. The receptors derive from a woman between 18 and 29 years old with Graves disease.

This clonotype was observed at least ten times. This chain uses TRBV7-2 with TRBJ2-7; D gene uncertain. The germline V gene has CDR1 SGHTA and CDR2 FQGNSA. This CDR3 is 14 amino acids long. V was cut by 1 base and J by 4 bases, with 11 bases left in between. CDR3 protein: CASSLDLRDYEQYF. The DNA for the CDR3 is TGTGCCAGCAGCTTAGACCTTAGAGATTACGAGCAGTACTTC.

This clonotype was counted only a few times. This chain links TRBV11-1 with TRBJ2-1; 12 nucleotides match TRBD1. Per germline, CDR1 SGHAT and CDR2 FQDESV (reference sequence). Germline trimming cut 5 bases from V and 10 bases from J; bases unmatched to any gene: 6. The CDR3 length is 14 residues. CDR3 sequence: CASSPGTGGGEQFF. CDR3 coding DNA: TGTGCCAGCAGCCCCGGGACAGGGGGCGGCGAGCAGTTCTTC.

This clonotype was found a few times. At one end, the junction sequence differs from germline, possibly due to a read error. V and J are TRBV6-2 or TRBV6-3 and TRBJ1-5, with unresolved D. CDR1 and CDR2 from the germline V gene are MNHEY and SVGEGT. The CDR3 extends over 15 amino acids. CDR3 in DNA: TGTGCCGGCAGTTACTCTGTGGCGGGTAATCAGCCCCAGCATTTT. It yields the protein CAGSYSVAGNQPQHF.

This clonotype was counted many times. This chain connects TRBV12-3 or TRBV12-4 to TRBJ2-7; D may be TRBD1 (6 bases). V lost 6 bases, J lost 2 bases, and 11 bases lay in between. The CDR3 contains 13 residues. CDR3 nucleotide sequence: TGTGCCAGCAGCCTAGGACAGACCTACGAGCAGTACGTC. Its protein product is CASSLGQTYEQYV.

This clonotype was found many times. The J gene is TRBJ2-1, the V gene TRBV7-9; 8 bases map to TRBD2. CDR1 is SEHNR and CDR2 is FQNEAQ in the germline V gene (reference sequence). CDR3 length equals 16 residues. The ends lost 1 base at V and 8 bases at J; junction bases unmatched: 10. CDR3 loop: CASSLGFVREVDEQFF. The CDR3 nucleotides read TGTGCCAGCAGCTTAGGTTTCGTGCGGGAGGTCGATGAGCAGTTCTTC.